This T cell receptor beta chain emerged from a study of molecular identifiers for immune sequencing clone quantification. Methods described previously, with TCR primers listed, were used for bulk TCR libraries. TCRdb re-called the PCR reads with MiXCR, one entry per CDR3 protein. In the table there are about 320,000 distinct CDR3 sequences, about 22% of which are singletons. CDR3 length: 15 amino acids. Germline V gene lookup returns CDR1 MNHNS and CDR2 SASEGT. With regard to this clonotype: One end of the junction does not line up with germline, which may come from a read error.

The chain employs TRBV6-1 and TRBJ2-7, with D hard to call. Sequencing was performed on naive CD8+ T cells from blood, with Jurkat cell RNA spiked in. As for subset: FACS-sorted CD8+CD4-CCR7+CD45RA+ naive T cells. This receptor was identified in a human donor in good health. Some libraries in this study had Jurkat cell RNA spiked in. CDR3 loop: CAGSEETESSYEQYF. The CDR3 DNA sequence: TGTGCCGGCAGTGAAGAAACAGAGAGCTCCTACGAGCAGTACTTC.